This T cell receptor (beta chain) was identified during a study of blood T cells in healthy people across ages. Germline assignment: CDR1 GTSNPN and CDR2 SVGIG (reference sequence). The V end lost 5 bases, the J end lost 0 bases, and 11 bases lay between the germline ends. CDR3 length: 14 amino acids. This clonotype was seen just once. Primed by a sample-barcoded 5' primer and a J-beta primer mix, a second PCR proceeded for roughly 6 to 12 cycles. TCRdb re-derived calls from the 5' RACE reads in MiXCR, one entry per CDR3 protein. The table includes about 1.1 million distinct CDR3 sequences, more than 30% detected once.

The specimen was blood. The sequence derives from a man between 18 and 35 years old in good health. This chain connects TRBV30 to TRBJ2-1; D gene ambiguous. DNA for the CDR3: TGTGCCTGGGACCCACTGAGCTCCTACAATGAGCAGTTCTTC. Residues: CAWDPLSSYNEQFF.